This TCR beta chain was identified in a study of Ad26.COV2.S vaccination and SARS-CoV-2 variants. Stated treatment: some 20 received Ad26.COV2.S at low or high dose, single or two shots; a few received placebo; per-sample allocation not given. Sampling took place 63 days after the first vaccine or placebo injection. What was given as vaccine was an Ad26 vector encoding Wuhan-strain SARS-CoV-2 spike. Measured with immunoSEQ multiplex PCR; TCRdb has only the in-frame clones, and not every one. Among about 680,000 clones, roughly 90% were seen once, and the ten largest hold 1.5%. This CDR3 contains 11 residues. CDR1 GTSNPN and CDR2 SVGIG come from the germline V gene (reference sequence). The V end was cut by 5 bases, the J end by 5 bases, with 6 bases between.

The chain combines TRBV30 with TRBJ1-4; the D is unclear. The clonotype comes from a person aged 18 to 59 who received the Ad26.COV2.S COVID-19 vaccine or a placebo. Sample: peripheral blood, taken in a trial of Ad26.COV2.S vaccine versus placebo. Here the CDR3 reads CAWAGNEKLFF. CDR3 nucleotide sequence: TGTGCCTGGGCGGGGAATGAAAAACTGTTTTTT.